This T cell receptor (beta chain) is drawn from a study of cytomegalovirus exposure and HLA in healthy donors. For the study at large: It was reported in a later analysis that the same platform had been used for the roughly 110 validation repertoires as for the 666 first-cohort repertoires.

The study's findings and limits: Cytomegalovirus-associated TCR beta chains were listed, numbering some 150.

Looked up from germline, CDR1 is MGHRA and CDR2 is YSYEKL. Unmatched junction bases numbered 4, after V lost 6 bases and J lost 4 bases. CDR3 length: 15 amino acids. A note on this clone: Its antigen remains unidentified.

Generated by immunoSEQ multiplex PCR, the TCRdb table keeps only in-frame clones and is missing some. This sample yields around 86,000 clones, of which roughly 92% are seen a single time; approximately 1% belongs to the top ten. Source material: PBMCs. This clonotype originated in a woman aged 25 to 39 in good health and CMV-seropositive. V gene TRBV4-1 combines with J gene TRBJ2-1, with 12 bases fitting TRBD2. CDR3 sequence reads: CASSRLAGEYNEQFF. The CDR3 DNA sequence: TGCGCCAGCAGTAGACTAGCGGGAGAGTACAATGAGCAGTTCTTC.